Listed below are T cell receptor beta chains from one sample, sequenced in a study of blood T cell repertoires in COVID-19. Repertoires were generated with immunoSEQ multiplex PCR, while TCRdb's copy carries only in-frame clones and drops some. The table records approximately 110,000 clones, approximately 79% of them present only once. Sequencing was done on a sample of peripheral blood. The receptors here all came from an older man with active or convalescent COVID-19. The conserved cysteine and the conserved F or W are not part of the CDR3 here. The D gene is left open where the match is weak.

v_call	d_call	j_call	cdr3_aa
TRBV2	TRBD2	TRBJ2-2	ASSTSGRANTGELF
TRBV30	.	TRBJ2-5	AWSVRPRETQETQY
TRBV19	.	TRBJ1-2	ASRETGYYGYT
TRBV29-1	TRBD1	TRBJ2-7	SVPSKGARYEQY
TRBV9	.	TRBJ1-2	ASSPRSRGNYGYT
TRBV28	TRBD1	TRBJ2-1	ASRSGTDYNEQF
TRBV19	TRBD2	TRBJ2-5	ASSQAGGPETQY
TRBV24-1	TRBD1	TRBJ2-4	ATSDSGQVNIQY
TRBV18	TRBD2	TRBJ2-1	ASSPDGGASNDNEQF
TRBV30	.	TRBJ1-2	ASPGVGYGYT
TRBV18	TRBD1	TRBJ1-6	ASSPTGGESYNSPLH
TRBV18	.	TRBJ1-1	ASSTGEAVNTEAF
TRBV7-9	.	TRBJ2-7	ASSSQGYEQY
TRBV14	TRBD1	TRBJ1-2	ASSQALGQAYGYT
TRBV5-1	.	TRBJ2-7	ASSFQFEGGEQY
TRBV11-3	.	TRBJ2-7	ASSLGVTYEQY
TRBV7-8	.	TRBJ2-2	ASSLVPNTGELF
TRBV9	.	TRBJ2-4	ASSLSPTGHQNIQY
TRBV6-5	.	TRBJ1-6	ASSPERDNSPLH
TRBV9	.	TRBJ1-1	ASSSSGQNTEAF
TRBV3-1/TRBV3-2	.	TRBJ1-4	ASRLGAREKLF
TRBV7-9	.	TRBJ1-1	ASMEGRVAEAF
TRBV2	TRBD1	TRBJ1-2	ASTPGTGGYGYT
TRBV28	.	TRBJ1-5	ASSLAGNQPQH
TRBV5-1	TRBD2	TRBJ2-1	ASSLNMGLAYNEQF
TRBV5-1	.	TRBJ1-1	ASSSQGLVNTEAF
TRBV6-5	TRBD2	TRBJ2-3	AATGLAGTDTQY
TRBV20-1	.	TRBJ2-5	SASSGRPQETQY
TRBV19	.	TRBJ2-7	ASRKTSSSYEQY
TRBV30	TRBD1	TRBJ1-4	ACKQGSGEKLF
TRBV18	TRBD2	TRBJ2-3	ASPHLVLAGGPRGDTQY
TRBV6-6	TRBD2	TRBJ2-2	ASSPRLAEPNTGELF
TRBV5-1	.	TRBJ1-1	ASTLSRGTEAF
TRBV7-2	.	TRBJ1-5	ASSFGGDPRNQPQH
TRBV11-3	TRBD2	TRBJ2-3	ASSSGGGPTDTQY
TRBV10-3	.	TRBJ2-7	AISESLSVNTYEQY
TRBV28	.	TRBJ2-6	ASTAPGVAREAGANVLT
TRBV11-2	.	TRBJ2-5	ASSPGRETQY
TRBV29-1	.	TRBJ1-2	SVETRWEGEGRSYGYT
TRBV14	.	TRBJ1-2	ASSQATVAGYT
TRBV6-6	TRBD1	TRBJ1-5	ASSYQTGAQPQH
TRBV11-3	TRBD1	TRBJ2-3	ASSLSPQGGSTDTQY
TRBV12-5	.	TRBJ2-1	ASGFSTHNEQF
TRBV12-3/TRBV12-4	TRBD1	TRBJ1-1	ASSRTGDTEAF
TRBV5-1	TRBD1	TRBJ2-1	ASSLTGGNEQF
TRBV5-4	.	TRBJ2-3	ASSMDSSGAQY
TRBV2	TRBD1	TRBJ1-5	ASSTQGAGQPQH
TRBV5-1	.	TRBJ1-1	ASSLWSGQNTEAF
TRBV27	.	TRBJ1-1	ASSLGEGWVTEAF
TRBV5-1	TRBD2	TRBJ2-5	ASSNLAGVGGKETQY
TRBV30	.	TRBJ1-5	AWTPGVSQPQH